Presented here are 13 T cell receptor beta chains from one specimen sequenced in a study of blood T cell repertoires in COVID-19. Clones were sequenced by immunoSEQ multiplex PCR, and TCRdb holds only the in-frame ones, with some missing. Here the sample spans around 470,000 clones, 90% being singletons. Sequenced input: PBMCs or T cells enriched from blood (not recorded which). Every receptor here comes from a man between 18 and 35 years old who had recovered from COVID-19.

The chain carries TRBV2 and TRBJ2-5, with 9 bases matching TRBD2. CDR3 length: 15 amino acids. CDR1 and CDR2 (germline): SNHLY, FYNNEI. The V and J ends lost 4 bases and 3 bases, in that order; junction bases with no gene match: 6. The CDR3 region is CASSADSGGKETQYF. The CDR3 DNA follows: TGTGCCAGCAGTGCTGATAGCGGGGGTAAAGAGACCCAGTACTTC.

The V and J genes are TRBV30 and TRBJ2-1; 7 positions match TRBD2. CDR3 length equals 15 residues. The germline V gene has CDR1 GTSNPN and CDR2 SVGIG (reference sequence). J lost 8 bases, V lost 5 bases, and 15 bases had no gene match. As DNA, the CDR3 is TGTGCCTGGGGGGCCGCGGGGGATTTGTGGGATGAGCAGTTCTTC. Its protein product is CAWGAAGDLWDEQFF.

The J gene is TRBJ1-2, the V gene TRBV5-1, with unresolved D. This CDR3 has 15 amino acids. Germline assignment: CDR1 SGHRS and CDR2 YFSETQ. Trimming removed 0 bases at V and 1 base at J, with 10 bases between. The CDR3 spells CASSLESSINYGYTF. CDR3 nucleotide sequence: TGCGCCAGCAGCTTGGAGTCCAGTATTAACTATGGCTACACCTTC.

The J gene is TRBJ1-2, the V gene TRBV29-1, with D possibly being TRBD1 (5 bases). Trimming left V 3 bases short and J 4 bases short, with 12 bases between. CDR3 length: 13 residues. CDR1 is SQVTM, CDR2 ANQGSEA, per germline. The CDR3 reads CSVDDSFSYGYTF. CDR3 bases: TGCAGCGTTGATGACAGTTTTTCCTATGGCTACACCTTC.

CDR3 bases: TGTGCCAGCAGCTTAGGGGGACAGGCCTCAGGGGACATTCAGTACTTC. Its translation is CASSLGGQASGDIQYF. This chain connects TRBV11-3 to TRBJ2-4, with 8 bases fitting TRBD1. The trim removed 1 base at V and 8 bases at J, leaving 10 bases unmatched. The CDR3 is made up of 16 amino acids. Germline V gene data show CDR1 as SGHNT and CDR2 as YENEEA.

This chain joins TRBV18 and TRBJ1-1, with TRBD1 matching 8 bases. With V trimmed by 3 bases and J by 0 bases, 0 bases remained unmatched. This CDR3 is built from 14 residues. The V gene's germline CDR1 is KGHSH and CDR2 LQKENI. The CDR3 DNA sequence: TGTGCCAGCTCACCGGGACAGGTGAACACTGAAGCTTTCTTT. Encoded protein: CASSPGQVNTEAFF.

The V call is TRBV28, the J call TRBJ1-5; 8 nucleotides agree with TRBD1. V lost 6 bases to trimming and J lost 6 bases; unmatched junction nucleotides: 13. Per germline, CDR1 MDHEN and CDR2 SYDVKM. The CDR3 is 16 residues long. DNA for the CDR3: TGTGCCAGCAGACCGGGCGGACAGGGAATAGGTCAGCCCCAGCATTTT. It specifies CASRPGGQGIGQPQHF. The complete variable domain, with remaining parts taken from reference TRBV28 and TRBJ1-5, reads DVKVTQSSRYLVKRTGEKVFLECVQDMDHENMFWYRQDPGLGLRLIYFSYDVKMKEKGDIPEGYSVSREKKERFSLILESASTNQTSMYLCASRPGGQGIGQPQHFGDGTRLSIL.

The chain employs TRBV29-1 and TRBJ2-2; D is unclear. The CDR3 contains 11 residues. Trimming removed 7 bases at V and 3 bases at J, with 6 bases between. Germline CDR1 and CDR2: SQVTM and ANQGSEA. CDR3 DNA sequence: TGCAGCGGACACGACACCGGGGAGCTGTTTTTT. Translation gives CSGHDTGELFF.

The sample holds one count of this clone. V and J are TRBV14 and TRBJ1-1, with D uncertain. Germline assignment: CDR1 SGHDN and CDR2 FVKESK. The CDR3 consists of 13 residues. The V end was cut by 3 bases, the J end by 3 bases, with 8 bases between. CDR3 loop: CASSQSVYTEAFF. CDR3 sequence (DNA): TGTGCCAGCAGCCAGTCGGTTTACACTGAAGCTTTCTTT.

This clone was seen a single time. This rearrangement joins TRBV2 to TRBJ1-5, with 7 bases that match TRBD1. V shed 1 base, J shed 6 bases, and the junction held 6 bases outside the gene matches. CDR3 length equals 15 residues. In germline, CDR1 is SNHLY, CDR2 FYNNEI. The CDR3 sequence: CASSEGQGTGQPQHF. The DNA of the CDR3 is TGTGCCAGCAGTGAAGGACAGGGTACGGGTCAGCCCCAGCATTTT.

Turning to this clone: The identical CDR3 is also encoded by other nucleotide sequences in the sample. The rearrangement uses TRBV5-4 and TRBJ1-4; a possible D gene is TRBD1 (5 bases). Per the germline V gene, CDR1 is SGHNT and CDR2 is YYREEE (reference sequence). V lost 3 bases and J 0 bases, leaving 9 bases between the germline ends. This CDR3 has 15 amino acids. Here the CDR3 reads CASSSGGSTNEKLFF. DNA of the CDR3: TGTGCCAGCAGCTCCGGGGGATCAACTAATGAAAAACTGTTTTTT.

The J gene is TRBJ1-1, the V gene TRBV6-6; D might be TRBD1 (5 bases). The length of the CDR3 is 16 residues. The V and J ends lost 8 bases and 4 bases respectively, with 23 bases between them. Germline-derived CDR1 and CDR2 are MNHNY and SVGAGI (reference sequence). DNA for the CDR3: TGTGCCAGCTCGCAGGGTCACGACAACGCTGGCACTGAAGCTTTCTTT. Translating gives CASSQGHDNAGTEAFF.

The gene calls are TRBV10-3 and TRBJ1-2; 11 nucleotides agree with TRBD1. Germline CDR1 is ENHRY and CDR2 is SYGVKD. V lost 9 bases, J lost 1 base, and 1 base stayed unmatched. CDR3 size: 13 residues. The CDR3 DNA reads TGTGCCATTGGGACAGGGGGTAACTATGGCTACACCTTC. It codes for CAIGTGGNYGYTF.